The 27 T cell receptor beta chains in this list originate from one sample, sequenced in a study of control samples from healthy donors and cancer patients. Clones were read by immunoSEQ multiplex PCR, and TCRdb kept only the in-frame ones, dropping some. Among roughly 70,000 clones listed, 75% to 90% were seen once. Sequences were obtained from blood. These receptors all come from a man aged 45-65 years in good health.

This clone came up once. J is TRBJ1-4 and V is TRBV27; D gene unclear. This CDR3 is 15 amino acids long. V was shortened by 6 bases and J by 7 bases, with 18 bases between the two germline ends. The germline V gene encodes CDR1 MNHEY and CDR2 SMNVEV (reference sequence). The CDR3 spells CASRSSVAGGEKLFF. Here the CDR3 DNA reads TGTGCCAGCAGATCTTCGGTGGCAGGCGGTGAAAAACTGTTTTTT.

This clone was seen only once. The CDR3 nucleotides read TGTGCCAGCACACGGACTAGCGGTCTAGATACGCAGTATTTT. Translating gives CASTRTSGLDTQYF. V gene TRBV11-2 combines with J gene TRBJ2-3; 10 bases are shared with TRBD2. The germline CDR1 and CDR2 sequences are SGHAT and FQNNGV. Germline trimming cut 7 bases from V and 5 bases from J; bases unmatched to any gene: 6. The CDR3 totals 14 residues.

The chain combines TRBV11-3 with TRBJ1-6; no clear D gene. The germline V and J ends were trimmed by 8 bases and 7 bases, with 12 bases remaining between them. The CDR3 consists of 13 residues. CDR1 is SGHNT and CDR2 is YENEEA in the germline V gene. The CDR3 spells CASLVRGNSPLHF. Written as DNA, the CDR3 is TGTGCCAGCCTGGTGCGGGGAAATTCACCCCTCCACTTT.

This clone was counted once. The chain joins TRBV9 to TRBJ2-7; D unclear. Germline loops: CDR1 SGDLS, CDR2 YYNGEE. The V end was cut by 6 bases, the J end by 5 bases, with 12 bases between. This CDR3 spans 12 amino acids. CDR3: CASNRLWNEQYF. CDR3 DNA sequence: TGTGCCAGCAACCGCCTTTGGAACGAGCAGTACTTC.

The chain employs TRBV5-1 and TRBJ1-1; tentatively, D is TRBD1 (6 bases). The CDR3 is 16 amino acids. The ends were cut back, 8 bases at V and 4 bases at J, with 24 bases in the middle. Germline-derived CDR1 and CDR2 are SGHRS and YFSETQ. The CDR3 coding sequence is TGCGCCAGAGACCGGGACAAAAGAACCATGAGCACTGAAGCTTTCTTT. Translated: CARDRDKRTMSTEAFF.

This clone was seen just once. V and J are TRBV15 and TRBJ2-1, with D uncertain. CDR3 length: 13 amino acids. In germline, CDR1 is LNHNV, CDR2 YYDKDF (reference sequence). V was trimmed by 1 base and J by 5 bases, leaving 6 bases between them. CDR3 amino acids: CATSRVTDNEQFF. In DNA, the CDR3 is TGTGCCACCAGCAGAGTCACGGACAATGAGCAGTTCTTC. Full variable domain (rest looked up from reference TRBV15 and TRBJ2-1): DAMVIQNPRYQVTQFGKPVTLSCSQTLNHNVMYWYQQKSSQAPKLLFHYYDKDFNNEADTPDNFQSRRPNTSFCFLDIRSPGLGDTAMYLCATSRVTDNEQFFGPGTRLTVL.

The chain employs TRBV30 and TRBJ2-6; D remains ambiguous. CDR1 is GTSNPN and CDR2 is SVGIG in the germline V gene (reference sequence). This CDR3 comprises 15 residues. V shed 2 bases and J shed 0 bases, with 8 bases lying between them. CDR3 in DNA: TGTGCCTGGAGTTCGTCTAGCTCTGGGGCCAACGTCCTGACTTTC. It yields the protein CAWSSSSSGANVLTF. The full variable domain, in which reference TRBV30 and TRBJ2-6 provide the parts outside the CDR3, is SQTIHQWPATLVQPVGSPLSLECTVEGTSNPNLYWYRQAAGRGLQLLFYSVGIGQISSEVPQNLSASRPQDRQFILSSKKLLLSDSGFYLCAWSSSSSGANVLTFGAGSRLTVL.

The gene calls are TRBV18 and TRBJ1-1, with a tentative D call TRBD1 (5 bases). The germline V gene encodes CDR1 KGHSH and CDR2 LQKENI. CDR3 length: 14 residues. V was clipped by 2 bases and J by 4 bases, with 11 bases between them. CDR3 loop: CASSPGQGSTEAFF. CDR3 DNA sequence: TGTGCCAGCTCACCAGGTCAGGGAAGCACTGAAGCTTTCTTT.

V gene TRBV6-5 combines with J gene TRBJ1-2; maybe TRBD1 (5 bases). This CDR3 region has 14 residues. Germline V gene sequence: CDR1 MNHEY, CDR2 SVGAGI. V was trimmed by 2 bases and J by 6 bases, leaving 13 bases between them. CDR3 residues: CASSYVGGADGYTF. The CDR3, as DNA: TGTGCCAGCAGTTACGTCGGAGGGGCAGATGGCTACACCTTC.

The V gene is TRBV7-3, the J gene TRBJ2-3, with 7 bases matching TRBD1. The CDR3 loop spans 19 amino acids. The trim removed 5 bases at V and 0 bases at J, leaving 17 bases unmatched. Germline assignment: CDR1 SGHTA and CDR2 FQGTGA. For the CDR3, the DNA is TGTGCCAGCAGCCCAACTCCGGGACAGTGGAGAGAGAGCACAGATACGCAGTATTTT. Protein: CASSPTPGQWRESTDTQYF.

This CDR3 reads CASSVQTSGVITDTQYF. The CDR3 coding sequence is TGTGCCAGCAGCGTTCAGACTAGCGGGGTAATTACAGATACGCAGTATTTT. This rearrangement joins TRBV7-2 to TRBJ2-3; 11 nucleotides agree with TRBD2. With 5 bases clipped from V and 3 bases from J, the junction kept 10 bases outside the gene matches. The CDR3 contains 17 residues. The germline V gene encodes CDR1 SGHTA and CDR2 FQGNSA.

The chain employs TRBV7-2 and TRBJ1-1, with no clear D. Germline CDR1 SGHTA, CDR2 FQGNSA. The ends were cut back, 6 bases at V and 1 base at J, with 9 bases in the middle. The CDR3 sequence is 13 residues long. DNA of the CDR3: TGTGCCAGCAGGCCCACCAGGAACACTGAAGCTTTCTTT. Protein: CASRPTRNTEAFF.

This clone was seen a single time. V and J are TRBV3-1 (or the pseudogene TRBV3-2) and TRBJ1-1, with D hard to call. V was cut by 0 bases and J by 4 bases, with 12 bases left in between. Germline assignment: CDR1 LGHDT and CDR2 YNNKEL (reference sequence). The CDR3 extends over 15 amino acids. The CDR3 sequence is CASSQDPVGFTEAFF. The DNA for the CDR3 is TGTGCCAGCAGCCAAGATCCGGTCGGCTTCACTGAAGCTTTCTTT.

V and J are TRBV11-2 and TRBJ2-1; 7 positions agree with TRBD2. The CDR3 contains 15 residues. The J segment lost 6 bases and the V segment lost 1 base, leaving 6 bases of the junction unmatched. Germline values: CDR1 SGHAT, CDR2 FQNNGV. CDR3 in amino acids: CASSLGRLAGNEQFF. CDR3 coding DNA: TGTGCCAGCAGCTTAGGCCGACTAGCTGGCAATGAGCAGTTCTTC. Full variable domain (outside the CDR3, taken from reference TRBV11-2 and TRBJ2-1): EAGVAQSPRYKIIEKRQSVAFWCNPISGHATLYWYQQILGQGPKLLIQFQNNGVVDDSQLPKDRFSAERLKGVDSTLKIQPAKLEDSAVYLCASSLGRLAGNEQFFGPGTRLTVL.

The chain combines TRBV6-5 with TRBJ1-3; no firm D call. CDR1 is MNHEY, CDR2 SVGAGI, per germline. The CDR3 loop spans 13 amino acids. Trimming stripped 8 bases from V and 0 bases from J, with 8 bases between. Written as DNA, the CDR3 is TGTGCCAGCGCCCTAAGCTCTGGAAACACCATATATTTT. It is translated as CASALSSGNTIYF.

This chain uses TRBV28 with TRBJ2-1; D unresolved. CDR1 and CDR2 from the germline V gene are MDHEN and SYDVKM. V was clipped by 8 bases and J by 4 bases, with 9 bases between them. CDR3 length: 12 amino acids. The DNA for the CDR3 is TGTGCCAGCCGTGACGGGTACAATGAGCAGTTCTTC. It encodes CASRDGYNEQFF.

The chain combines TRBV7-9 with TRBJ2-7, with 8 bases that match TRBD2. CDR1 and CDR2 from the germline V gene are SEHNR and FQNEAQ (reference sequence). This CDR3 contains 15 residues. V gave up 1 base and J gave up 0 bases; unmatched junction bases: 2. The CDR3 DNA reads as TGTGCCAGCAGCTTAGGCCTAGCGGGCTCCTACGAGCAGTACTTC. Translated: CASSLGLAGSYEQYF.

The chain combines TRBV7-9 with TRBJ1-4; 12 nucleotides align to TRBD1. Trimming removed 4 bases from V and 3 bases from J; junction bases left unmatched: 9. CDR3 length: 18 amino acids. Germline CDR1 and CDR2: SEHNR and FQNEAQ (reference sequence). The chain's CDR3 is CASSSGTGGWEANEKLFF. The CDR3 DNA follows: TGTGCCAGCAGCTCCGGGACAGGGGGCTGGGAAGCTAATGAAAAACTGTTTTTT.

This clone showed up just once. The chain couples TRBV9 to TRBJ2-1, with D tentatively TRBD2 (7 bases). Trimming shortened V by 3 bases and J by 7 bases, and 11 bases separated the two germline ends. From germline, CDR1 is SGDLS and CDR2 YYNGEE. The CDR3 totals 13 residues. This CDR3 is CASSEQGGNEQFF. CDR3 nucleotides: TGTGCCAGCAGCGAACAGGGAGGGAATGAGCAGTTCTTC.

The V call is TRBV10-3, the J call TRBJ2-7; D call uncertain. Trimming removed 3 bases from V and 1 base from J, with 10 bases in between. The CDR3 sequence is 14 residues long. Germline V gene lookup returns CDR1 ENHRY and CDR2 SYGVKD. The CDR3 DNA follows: TGTGCCATCAGTGACCTAGACGGGTCCTACGAGCAGTACTTC. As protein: CAISDLDGSYEQYF.

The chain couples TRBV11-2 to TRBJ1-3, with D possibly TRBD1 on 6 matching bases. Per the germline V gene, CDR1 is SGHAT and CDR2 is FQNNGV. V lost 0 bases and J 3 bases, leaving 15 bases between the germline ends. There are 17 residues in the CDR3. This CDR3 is CASSLERGGGFGNTIYF. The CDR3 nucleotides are TGTGCCAGCAGCTTAGAACGTGGGGGGGGCTTTGGAAACACCATATATTTT.

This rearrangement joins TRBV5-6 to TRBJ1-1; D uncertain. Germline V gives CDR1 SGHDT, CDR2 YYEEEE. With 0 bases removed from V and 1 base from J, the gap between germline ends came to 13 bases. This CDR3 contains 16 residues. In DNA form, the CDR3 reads TGTGCCAGCAGCTTGGTCCCCCTCAGGACGAACACTGAAGCTTTCTTT. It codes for CASSLVPLRTNTEAFF.

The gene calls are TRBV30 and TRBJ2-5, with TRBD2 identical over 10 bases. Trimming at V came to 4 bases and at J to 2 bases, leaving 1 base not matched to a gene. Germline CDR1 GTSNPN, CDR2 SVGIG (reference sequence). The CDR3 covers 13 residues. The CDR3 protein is CAWTSGGQETQYF. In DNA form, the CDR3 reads TGTGCCTGGACTAGCGGGGGTCAAGAGACCCAGTACTTC.

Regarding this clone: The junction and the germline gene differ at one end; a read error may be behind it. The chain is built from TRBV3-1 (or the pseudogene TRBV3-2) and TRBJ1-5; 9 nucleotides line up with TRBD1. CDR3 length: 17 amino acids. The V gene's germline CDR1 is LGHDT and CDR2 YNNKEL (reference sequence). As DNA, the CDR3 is TGTGCCAGCAGCCCGCCGTGGGACAGGGATAGCGATCAGCCCCAGCATTTT. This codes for CASSPPWDRDSDQPQHF.

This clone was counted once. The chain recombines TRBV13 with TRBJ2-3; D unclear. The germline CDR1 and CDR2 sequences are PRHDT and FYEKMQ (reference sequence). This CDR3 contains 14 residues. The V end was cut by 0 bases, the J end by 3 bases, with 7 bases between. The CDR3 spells CASSLGVGTDTQYF. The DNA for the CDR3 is TGTGCCAGCAGCTTAGGGGTTGGGACAGATACGCAGTATTTT.

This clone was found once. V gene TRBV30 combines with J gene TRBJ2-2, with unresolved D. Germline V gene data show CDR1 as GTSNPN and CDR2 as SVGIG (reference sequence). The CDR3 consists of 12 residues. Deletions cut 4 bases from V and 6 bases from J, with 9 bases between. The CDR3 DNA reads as TGTGCCTGGATAGTCAGCGCCGGGGAGCTGTTTTTT. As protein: CAWIVSAGELFF.

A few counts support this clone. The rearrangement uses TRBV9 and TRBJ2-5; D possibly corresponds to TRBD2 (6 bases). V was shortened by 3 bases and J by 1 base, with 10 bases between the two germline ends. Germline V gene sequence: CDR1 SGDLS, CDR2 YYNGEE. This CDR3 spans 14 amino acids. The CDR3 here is CASSGFGGQETQYF. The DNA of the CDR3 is TGTGCCAGCAGCGGATTCGGGGGCCAAGAGACCCAGTACTTC.